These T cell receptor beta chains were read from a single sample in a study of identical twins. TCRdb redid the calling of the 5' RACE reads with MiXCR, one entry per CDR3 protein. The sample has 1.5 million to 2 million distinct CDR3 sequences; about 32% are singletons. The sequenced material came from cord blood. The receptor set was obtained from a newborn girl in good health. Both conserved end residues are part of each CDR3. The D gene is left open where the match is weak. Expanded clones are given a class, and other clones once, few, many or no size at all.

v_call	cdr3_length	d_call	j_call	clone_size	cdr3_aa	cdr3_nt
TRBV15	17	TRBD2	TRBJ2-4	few	CATSREETSVAKNIQYF	TGTGCCACCAGCAGGGAAGAGACTAGCGTAGCCAAAAACATTCAGTACTTC
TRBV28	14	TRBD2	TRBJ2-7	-	CASSPAGGVNEQYF	TGTGCCAGCAGTCCAGCGGGAGGGGTCAATGAGCAGTACTTC
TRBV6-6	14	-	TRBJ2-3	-	CASSYSSATDTQSF	TGTGCCAGCAGTTACTCGAGCGCTACAGATACGCAGTCTTTT
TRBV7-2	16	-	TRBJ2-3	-	CASSAEGAADTDTQYF	TGTGCCAGCAGCGCCGAGGGTGCGGCGGACACAGATACGCAGTATTTT
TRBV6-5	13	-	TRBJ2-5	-	CASSIDFGSEQYF	TGTGCCAGCAGTATTGATTTTGGGTCGGAGCAGTACTTC
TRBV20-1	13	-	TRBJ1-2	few	CSAPYLANYGYTF	TGCAGTGCTCCGTATTTAGCTAACTATGGCTACACCTTC
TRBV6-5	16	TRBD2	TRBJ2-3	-	CASSPLGGSGSDTQYF	TGTGCCAGCAGTCCGTTGGGGGGTAGCGGGTCTGACACGCAGTATTTT
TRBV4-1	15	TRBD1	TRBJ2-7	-	CASSRTGEAFYEQYF	TGCGCCAGCAGCCGGACAGGGGAAGCGTTCTACGAGCAGTACTTC
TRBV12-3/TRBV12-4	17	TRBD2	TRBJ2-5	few	CASSFRLAGGKQETQYF	TGTGCCAGCAGTTTCCGGCTAGCGGGGGGTAAACAAGAGACCCAGTACTTC
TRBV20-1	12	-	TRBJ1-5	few	CSARVADQPQHF	TGCAGTGCTAGAGTCGCCGATCAGCCCCAGCATTTT
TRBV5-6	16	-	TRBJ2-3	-	CASSFSPRQSTDTQYF	TGTGCCAGCAGCTTTTCTCCGCGGCAGAGCACAGATACGCAGTATTTT
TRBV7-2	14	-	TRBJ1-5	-	CASSLARGVEPQHF	TGTGCCAGCAGCTTAGCGCGGGGGGTTGAGCCCCAGCATTTT
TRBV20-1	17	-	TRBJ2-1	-	CSVQTRTGLGGYNEQFF	TGCAGTGTGCAGACCCGGACAGGGCTCGGGGGGTACAATGAGCAGTTCTTC
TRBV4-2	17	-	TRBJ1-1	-	CASSRHPTGTAASEAFF	TGTGCCAGCAGCCGCCACCCTACCGGGACGGCCGCCTCTGAAGCTTTCTTT
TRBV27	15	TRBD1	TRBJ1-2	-	CASSPRQGSVYGYTF	TGTGCCAGCAGTCCTAGACAGGGGTCTGTCTATGGCTACACCTTC
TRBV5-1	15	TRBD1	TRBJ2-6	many	CASSRQGAGANVLTF	TGTGCCAGCAGTCGCCAGGGGGCTGGGGCCAACGTCCTGACTTTC
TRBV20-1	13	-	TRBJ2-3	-	CSAKRGNTDTQYF	TGCAGTGCTAAACGGGGGAACACAGATACGCAGTATTTT
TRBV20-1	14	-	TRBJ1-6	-	CSAYKPGILSPLHF	TGCAGCGCTTATAAGCCGGGGATACTTTCACCCCTCCACTTT
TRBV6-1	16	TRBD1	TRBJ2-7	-	CASSDYKRTGGYEQYF	TGTGCCAGCAGTGACTATAAGCGGACAGGGGGCTACGAGCAGTACTTC
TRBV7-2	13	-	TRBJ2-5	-	CASSFQLAGTQYF	TGTGCCAGCAGCTTCCAACTAGCAGGGACCCAGTACTTC
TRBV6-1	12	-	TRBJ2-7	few	CASSDRRYEQYF	TGTGCCAGCTCTGACAGGCGGTACGAGCAGTACTTC
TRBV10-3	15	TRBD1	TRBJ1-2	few	CAISESTGGQNGYTF	TGTGCCATCAGTGAGTCAACAGGGGGGCAAAATGGCTACACCTTC
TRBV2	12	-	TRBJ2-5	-	CASLRDRETQYF	TGTGCCAGCCTCAGGGACCGAGAGACCCAGTACTTC
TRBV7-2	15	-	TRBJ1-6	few	CASSLDRNYNSPLHF	TGTGCCAGCAGCTTAGACAGAAACTATAATTCACCCCTCCACTTT
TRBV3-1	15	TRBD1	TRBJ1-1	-	CASSAPQGRNTEAFF	TGTGCCAGCAGCGCCCCACAGGGGCGGAACACTGAAGCTTTCTTT
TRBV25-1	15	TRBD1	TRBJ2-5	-	CASSPQTGVRETQYF	TGTGCCAGCAGTCCACAGACAGGGGTTAGAGAGACCCAGTACTTC
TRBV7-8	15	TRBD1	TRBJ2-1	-	CASSLVAGGRDEQFF	TGTGCCAGCAGCTTAGTCGCAGGGGGCAGGGATGAGCAGTTCTTC
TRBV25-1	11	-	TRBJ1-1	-	CASSEWAEAFF	TGTGCCAGCAGTGAATGGGCTGAAGCTTTCTTT
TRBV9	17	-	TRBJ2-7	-	CASSFRGARISSYEQYF	TGTGCCAGCAGCTTTAGGGGGGCTCGGATCAGCTCCTACGAGCAGTACTTC
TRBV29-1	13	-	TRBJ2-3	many	CSVPSSGSDTQYF	TGCAGCGTTCCTTCCTCAGGTTCAGATACGCAGTATTTT
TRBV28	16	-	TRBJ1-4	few	CASSTSPGTGQSKLFF	TGTGCCAGCAGTACATCCCCCGGGACGGGGCAATCAAAACTGTTTTTT
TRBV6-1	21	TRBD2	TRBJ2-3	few	CASRPRPPGLAVLPWADTQYF	TGTGCCAGCAGACCTCGACCTCCGGGACTAGCGGTTCTACCGTGGGCAGATACGCAGTATTTT
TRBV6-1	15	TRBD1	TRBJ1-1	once	CASSEIKGANTEAFF	TGTGCCAGCAGTGAAATTAAGGGGGCGAACACTGAAGCTTTCTTT
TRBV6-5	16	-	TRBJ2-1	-	CASSPVGAGINNEQFF	TGTGCCAGCAGTCCCGTGGGGGCGGGAATAAATAATGAGCAGTTCTTC
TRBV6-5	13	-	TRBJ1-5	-	CASTGNPNQPRHF	TGTGCCAGCACAGGGAACCCCAATCAGCCCCGGCATTTT
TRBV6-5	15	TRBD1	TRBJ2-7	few	CASSYAGTVLYEQYF	TGTGCCAGCAGCTACGCCGGGACAGTCCTCTACGAGCAGTACTTC
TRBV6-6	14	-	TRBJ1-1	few	CASSYITGTLEAFF	TGTGCCAGCAGTTACATAACCGGGACTCTAGAAGCTTTCTTT
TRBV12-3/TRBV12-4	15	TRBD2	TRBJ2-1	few	CASSLEVAGVNEQFF	TGTGCCAGCAGTTTAGAGGTAGCGGGAGTAAATGAGCAGTTCTTC
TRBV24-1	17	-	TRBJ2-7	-	CATSDFGGSGGRNEQYF	TGTGCCACCAGTGATTTTGGAGGGTCAGGTGGTCGGAATGAGCAGTACTTC
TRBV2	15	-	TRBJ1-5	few	CASSVVEGSNQPQHF	TGTGCCAGCAGTGTAGTCGAGGGAAGCAATCAGCCCCAGCATTTT
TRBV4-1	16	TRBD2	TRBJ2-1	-	CASSRNHLAGNNEQFF	TGCGCCAGCAGCCGAAATCATCTAGCGGGGAATAATGAGCAGTTCTTC
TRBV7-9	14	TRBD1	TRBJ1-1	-	CASSPDRERTEAFF	TGTGCCAGCAGCCCGGACAGGGAGAGGACTGAAGCTTTCTTT
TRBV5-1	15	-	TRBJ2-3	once	CASSSPYKGTDTQYF	TGCGCCAGCAGCTCCCCCTACAAGGGCACAGATACGCAGTATTTT
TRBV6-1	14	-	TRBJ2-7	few	CASTGGLAGSEQYF	TGTGCCAGCACTGGAGGGCTAGCAGGTTCCGAGCAGTACTTC
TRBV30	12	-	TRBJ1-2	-	CAWSPLAGGYTF	TGTGCCTGGAGCCCTCTTGCGGGTGGCTACACCTTC
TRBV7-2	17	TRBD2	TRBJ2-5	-	CASSLNGLAVQTETQYF	TGTGCCAGCAGCTTAAACGGACTAGCGGTTCAGACGGAGACCCAGTACTTC
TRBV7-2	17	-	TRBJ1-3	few	CASRHLRGPVSGNTIYF	TGTGCCAGCAGACACCTAAGAGGGCCAGTCTCTGGAAACACCATATATTTT
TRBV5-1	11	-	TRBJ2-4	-	CASSLRDIQYF	TGCGCCAGCAGCTTGAGGGACATTCAGTACTTC
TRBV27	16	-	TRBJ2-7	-	CASSLRVPGASYEQYF	TGTGCCAGCAGTTTACGCGTCCCCGGGGCGTCCTACGAGCAGTACTTC
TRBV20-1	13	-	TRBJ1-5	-	CSAIEQGNQPQHF	TGCAGTGCTATAGAACAGGGCAATCAGCCCCAGCATTTT
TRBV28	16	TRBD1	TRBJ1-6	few	CASSFFRTGRNSPLHF	TGTGCCAGCAGTTTTTTTCGGACAGGGAGAAATTCACCCCTCCACTTT
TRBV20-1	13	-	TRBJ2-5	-	CSATAGSQETQYF	TGCAGTGCTACCGCAGGGAGCCAAGAGACCCAGTACTTC
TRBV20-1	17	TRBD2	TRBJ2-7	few	CSASCRTCGSLTYEQYF	TGCAGTGCTAGTTGTAGAACTTGCGGGAGTTTAACGTACGAGCAGTACTTC
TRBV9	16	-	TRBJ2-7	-	CASSVFSGSSYNEQYF	TGTGCCAGCAGCGTGTTTAGCGGAAGCTCCTACAATGAGCAGTACTTC
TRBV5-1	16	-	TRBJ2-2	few	CASSLRVRRSTGELFF	TGCGCCAGCAGCTTGAGGGTTAGACGAAGCACCGGGGAGCTGTTTTTT
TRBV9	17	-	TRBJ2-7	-	CASSPSGRVGSSYEQYF	TGTGCCAGCAGCCCGTCGGGGCGGGTAGGGTCCTCCTACGAGCAGTACTTC
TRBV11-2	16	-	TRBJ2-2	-	CASSLVTGPHTGELFF	TGTGCCAGCAGCTTGGTCACAGGGCCCCACACCGGGGAGCTGTTTTTT
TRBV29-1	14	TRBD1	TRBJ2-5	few	CSVGGTGTYNEQYF	TGCAGCGTTGGCGGGACAGGTACCTACAATGAGCAGTACTTC
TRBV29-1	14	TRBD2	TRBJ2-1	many	CSVDDPREVNEQFF	TGCAGCGTCGACGACCCGCGGGAGGTAAATGAGCAGTTCTTC
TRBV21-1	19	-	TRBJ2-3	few	CASSKGDGTSGASTDTQYF	TGTGCCAGCAGCAAAGGGGACGGGACTAGCGGGGCTAGCACAGATACGCAGTATTTT